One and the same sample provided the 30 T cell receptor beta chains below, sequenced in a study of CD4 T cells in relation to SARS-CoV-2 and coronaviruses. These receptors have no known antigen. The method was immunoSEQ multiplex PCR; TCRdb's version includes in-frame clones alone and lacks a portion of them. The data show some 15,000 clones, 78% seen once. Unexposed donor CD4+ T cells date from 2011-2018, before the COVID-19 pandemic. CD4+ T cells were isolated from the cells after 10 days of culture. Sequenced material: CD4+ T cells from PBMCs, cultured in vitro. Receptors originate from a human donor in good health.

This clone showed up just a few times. The CDR3 loop is CASSDPGHYGYTF. The CDR3 DNA sequence: TGTGCCAGCAGTGACCCGGGGCACTATGGCTACACCTTC. The chain recombines TRBV6-4 with TRBJ1-2; D may be TRBD1 (5 bases). The V and J ends lost 2 bases and 3 bases respectively, with 7 bases between them. This CDR3 is built from 13 residues. Germline lookup yields CDR1 MRHNA and CDR2 SNTAGT.

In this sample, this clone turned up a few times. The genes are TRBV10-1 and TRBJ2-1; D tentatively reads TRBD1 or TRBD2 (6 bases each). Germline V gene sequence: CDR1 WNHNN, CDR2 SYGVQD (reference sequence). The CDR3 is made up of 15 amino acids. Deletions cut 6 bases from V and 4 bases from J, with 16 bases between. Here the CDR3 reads CASREGGEGYNEQFF. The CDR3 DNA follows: TGCGCCAGCAGGGAGGGGGGAGAGGGGTACAATGAGCAGTTCTTC.

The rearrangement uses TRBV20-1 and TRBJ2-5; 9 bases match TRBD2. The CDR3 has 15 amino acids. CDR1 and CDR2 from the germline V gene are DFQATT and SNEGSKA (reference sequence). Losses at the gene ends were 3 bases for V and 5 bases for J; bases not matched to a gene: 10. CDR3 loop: CSASVDSGRLETQYF. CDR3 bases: TGCAGTGCTAGTGTTGATAGCGGGAGACTGGAGACCCAGTACTTC.

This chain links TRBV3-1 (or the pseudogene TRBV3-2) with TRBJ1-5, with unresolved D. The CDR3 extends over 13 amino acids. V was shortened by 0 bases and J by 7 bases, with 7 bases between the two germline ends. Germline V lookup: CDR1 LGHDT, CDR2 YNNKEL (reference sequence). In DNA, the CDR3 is TGTGCCAGCAGCCAAGACAGAGGGCAGCCCCAGCATTTT. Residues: CASSQDRGQPQHF.

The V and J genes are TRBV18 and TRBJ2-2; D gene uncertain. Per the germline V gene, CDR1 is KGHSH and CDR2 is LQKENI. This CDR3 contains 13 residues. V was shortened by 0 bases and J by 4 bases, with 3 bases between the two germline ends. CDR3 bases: TGTGCCAGCTCACCACCTGTCACCGGGGAGCTGTTTTTT. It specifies CASSPPVTGELFF.

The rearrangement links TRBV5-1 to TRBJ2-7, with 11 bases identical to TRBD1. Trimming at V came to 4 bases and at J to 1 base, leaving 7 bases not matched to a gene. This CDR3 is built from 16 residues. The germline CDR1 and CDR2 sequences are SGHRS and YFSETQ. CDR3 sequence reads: CASSRPGQGVSYEQYF. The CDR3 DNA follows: TGCGCCAGCAGCCGACCGGGACAGGGGGTTTCCTACGAGCAGTACTTC.

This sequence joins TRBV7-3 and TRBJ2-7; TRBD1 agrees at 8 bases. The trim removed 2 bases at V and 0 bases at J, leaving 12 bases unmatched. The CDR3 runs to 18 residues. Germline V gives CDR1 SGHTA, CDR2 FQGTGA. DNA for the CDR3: TGTGCCAGCAGCTTATGGGTTATGGGACAGGAAAACTCCTACGAGCAGTACTTC. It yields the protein CASSLWVMGQENSYEQYF.

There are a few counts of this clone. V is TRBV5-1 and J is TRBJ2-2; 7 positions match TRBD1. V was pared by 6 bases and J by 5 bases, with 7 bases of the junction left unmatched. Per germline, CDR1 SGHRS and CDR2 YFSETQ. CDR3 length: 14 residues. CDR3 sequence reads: CASKEQGRTGELFF. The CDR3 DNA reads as TGCGCCAGCAAAGAACAGGGGCGGACCGGGGAGCTGTTTTTT.

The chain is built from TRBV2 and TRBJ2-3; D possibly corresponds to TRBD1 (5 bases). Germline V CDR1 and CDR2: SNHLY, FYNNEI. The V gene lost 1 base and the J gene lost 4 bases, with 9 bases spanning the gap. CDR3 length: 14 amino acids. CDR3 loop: CASSEDRTSDTQYF. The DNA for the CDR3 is TGTGCCAGCAGTGAAGACAGGACCTCAGATACGCAGTATTTT. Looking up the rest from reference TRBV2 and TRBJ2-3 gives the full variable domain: EPEVTQTPSHQVTQMGQEVILRCVPISNHLYFYWYRQILGQKVEFLVSFYNNEISEKSEIFDDQFSVERPDGSNFTLKIRSTKLEDSAMYFCASSEDRTSDTQYFGPGTRLTVL.

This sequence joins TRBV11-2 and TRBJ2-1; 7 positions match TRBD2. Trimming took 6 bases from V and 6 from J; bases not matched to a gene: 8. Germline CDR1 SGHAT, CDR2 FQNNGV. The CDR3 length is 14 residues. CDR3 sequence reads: CASSLLAGPNEQFF. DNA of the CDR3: TGTGCCAGCAGTTTATTAGCGGGCCCCAATGAGCAGTTCTTC. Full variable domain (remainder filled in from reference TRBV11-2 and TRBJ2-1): EAGVAQSPRYKIIEKRQSVAFWCNPISGHATLYWYQQILGQGPKLLIQFQNNGVVDDSQLPKDRFSAERLKGVDSTLKIQPAKLEDSAVYLCASSLLAGPNEQFFGPGTRLTVL.

This chain's CDR3 is CASSLRLAGGTTSYEQYF. The CDR3 DNA reads as TGTGCCAGCAGTTTACGACTAGCGGGAGGCACCACTTCCTACGAGCAGTACTTC. The rearrangement joins TRBV11-2 to TRBJ2-7, with 13 bases lining up with TRBD2. The germline V gene has CDR1 SGHAT and CDR2 FQNNGV. This CDR3 is 18 amino acids long. The junction had 12 bases not matched to a gene; V was cut back by 6 bases and J by 1 base.

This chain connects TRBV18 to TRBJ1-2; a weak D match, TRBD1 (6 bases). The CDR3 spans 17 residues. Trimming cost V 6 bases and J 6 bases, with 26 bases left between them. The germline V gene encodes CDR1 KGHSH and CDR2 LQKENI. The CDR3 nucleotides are TGTGCCAGCTCCCTCACAGGGACTGGGGGAGAATTGAATGGCTACACCTTC. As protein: CASSLTGTGGELNGYTF.

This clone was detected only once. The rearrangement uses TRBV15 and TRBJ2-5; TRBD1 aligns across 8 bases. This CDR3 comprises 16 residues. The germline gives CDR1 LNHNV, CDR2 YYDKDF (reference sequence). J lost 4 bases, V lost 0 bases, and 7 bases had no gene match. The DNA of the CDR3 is TGTGCCACCAGCAGAGATCGAGGCAGGGGGCTAGAGACCCAGTACTTC. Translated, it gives CATSRDRGRGLETQYF.

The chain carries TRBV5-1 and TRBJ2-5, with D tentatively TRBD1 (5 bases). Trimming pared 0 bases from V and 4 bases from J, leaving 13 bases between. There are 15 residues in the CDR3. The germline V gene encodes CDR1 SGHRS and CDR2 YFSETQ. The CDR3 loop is CASSLAFYQGETQYF. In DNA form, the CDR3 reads TGCGCCAGCAGCTTGGCTTTCTACCAGGGAGAGACCCAGTACTTC. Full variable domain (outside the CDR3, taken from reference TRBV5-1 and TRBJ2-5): KAGVTQTPRYLIKTRGQQVTLSCSPISGHRSVSWYQQTPGQGLQFLFEYFSETQRNKGNFPGRFSGRQFSNSRSEMNVSTLELGDSALYLCASSLAFYQGETQYFGPGTRLLVL.

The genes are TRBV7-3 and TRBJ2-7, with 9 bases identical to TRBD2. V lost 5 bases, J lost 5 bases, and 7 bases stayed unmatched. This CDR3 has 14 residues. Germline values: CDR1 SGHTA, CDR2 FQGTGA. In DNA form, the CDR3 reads TGTGCCAGCAGCCTAAGTAGCGGGAGTGACGAGCAGTACTTC. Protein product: CASSLSSGSDEQYF.

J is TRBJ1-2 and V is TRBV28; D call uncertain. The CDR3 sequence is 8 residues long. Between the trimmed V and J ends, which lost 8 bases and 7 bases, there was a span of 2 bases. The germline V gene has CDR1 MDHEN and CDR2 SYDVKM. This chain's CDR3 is CASGGYTF. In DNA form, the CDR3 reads TGTGCCAGCGGTGGCTACACCTTC.

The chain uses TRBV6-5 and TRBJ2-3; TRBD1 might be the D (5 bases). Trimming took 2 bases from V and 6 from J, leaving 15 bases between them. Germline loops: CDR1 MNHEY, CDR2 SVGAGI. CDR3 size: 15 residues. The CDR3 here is CASSYRGSQSDTQYF. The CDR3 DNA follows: TGTGCCAGCAGTTACAGGGGCAGTCAATCGGATACGCAGTATTTT.

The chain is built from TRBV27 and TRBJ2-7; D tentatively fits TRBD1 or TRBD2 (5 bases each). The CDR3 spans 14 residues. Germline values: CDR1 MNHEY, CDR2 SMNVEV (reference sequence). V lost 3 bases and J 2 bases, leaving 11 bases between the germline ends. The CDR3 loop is CASSLRDGTYEQYF. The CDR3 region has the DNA TGTGCCAGCAGTTTGAGGGACGGAACCTACGAGCAGTACTTC.

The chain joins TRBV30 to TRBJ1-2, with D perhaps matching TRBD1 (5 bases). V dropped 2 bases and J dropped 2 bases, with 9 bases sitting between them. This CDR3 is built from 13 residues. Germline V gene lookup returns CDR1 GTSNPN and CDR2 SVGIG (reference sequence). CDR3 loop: CAWSLRENYGYTF. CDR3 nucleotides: TGTGCCTGGAGTCTCAGGGAAAACTATGGCTACACCTTC. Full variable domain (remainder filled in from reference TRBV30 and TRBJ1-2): SQTIHQWPATLVQPVGSPLSLECTVEGTSNPNLYWYRQAAGRGLQLLFYSVGIGQISSEVPQNLSASRPQDRQFILSSKKLLLSDSGFYLCAWSLRENYGYTFGSGTRLTVV.

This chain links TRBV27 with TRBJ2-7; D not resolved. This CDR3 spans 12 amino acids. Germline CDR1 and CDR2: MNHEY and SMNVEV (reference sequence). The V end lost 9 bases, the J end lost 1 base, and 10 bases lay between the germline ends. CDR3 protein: CASRGLSYEQYF. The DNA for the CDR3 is TGTGCCAGTCGCGGATTATCCTACGAGCAGTACTTC.

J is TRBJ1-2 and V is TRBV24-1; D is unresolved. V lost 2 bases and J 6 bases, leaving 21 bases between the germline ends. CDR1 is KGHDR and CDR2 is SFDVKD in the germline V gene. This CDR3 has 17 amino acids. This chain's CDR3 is CATSDSGMRDTQDGYTF. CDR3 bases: TGTGCCACCAGTGATTCTGGTATGAGGGATACTCAGGATGGCTACACCTTC.

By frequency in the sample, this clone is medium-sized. CDR3 amino acids: CASSVGTCPSYEQYF. CDR3 nucleotides: TGTGCCAGCAGCGTAGGGACTTGCCCTTCCTACGAGCAGTACTTC. The chain recombines TRBV9 with TRBJ2-7; D is perhaps TRBD2 (5 bases). Germline lookup yields CDR1 SGDLS and CDR2 YYNGEE. Trimming took off 0 bases at V and 1 base at J, with 11 bases between the two ends. This CDR3 is 15 amino acids long.

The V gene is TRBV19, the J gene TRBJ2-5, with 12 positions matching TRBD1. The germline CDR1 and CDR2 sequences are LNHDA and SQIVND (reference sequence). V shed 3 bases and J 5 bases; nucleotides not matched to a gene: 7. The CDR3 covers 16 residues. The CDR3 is CASSIGGTGGRETQYF. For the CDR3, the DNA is TGTGCCAGTAGTATCGGTGGGACAGGGGGCCGGGAGACCCAGTACTTC.

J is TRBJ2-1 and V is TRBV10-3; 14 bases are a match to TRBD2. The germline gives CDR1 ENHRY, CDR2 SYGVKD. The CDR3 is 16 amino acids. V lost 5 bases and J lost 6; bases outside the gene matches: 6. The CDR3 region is CAISRGLAGVVNEQFF. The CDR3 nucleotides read TGTGCCATCAGTAGGGGACTAGCGGGAGTCGTCAATGAGCAGTTCTTC.

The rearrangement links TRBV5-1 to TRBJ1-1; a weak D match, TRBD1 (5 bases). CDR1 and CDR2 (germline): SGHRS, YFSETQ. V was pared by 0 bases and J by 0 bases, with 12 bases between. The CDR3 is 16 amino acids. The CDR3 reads CASSLGGGTLNTEAFF. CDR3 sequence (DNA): TGCGCCAGCAGCTTGGGTGGGGGGACCCTGAACACTGAAGCTTTCTTT.

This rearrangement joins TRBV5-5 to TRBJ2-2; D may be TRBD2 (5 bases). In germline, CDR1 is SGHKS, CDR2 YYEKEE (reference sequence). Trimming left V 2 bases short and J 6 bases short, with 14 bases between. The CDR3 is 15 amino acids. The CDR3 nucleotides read TGTGCCAGCAGCTTTTCTCCTAGCTGGGCCGGGGAGCTGTTTTTT. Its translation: CASSFSPSWAGELFF.

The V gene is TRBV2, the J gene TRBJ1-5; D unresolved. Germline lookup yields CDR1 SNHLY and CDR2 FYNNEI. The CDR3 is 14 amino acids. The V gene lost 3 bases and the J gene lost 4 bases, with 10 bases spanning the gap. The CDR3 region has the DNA TGTGCCAGCAGTGATCAGCAAGTAAATCAGCCCCAGCATTTT. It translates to CASSDQQVNQPQHF.

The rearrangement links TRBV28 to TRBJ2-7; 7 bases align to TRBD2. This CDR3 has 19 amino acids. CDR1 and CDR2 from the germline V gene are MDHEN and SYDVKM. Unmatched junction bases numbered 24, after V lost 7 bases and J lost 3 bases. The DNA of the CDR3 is TGTGCCAGCACCACCTATTCGGGGCTCAGCGGGACGGAAGACTACGAGCAGTACTTC. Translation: CASTTYSGLSGTEDYEQYF.

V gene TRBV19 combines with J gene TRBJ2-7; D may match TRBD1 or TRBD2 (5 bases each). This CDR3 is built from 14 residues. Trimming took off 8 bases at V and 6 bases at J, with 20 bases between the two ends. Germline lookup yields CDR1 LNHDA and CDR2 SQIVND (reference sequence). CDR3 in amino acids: CASASGGAVSEQYF. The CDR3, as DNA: TGTGCCAGTGCGTCTGGGGGAGCCGTTTCCGAGCAGTACTTC.

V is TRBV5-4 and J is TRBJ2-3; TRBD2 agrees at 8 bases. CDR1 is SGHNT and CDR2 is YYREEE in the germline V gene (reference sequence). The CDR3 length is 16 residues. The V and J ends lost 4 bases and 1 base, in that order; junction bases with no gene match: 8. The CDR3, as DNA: TGTGCCAGCAGCCACAAGCGGGAGCTGCGCACAGATACGCAGTATTTT. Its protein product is CASSHKRELRTDTQYF.